This T cell receptor beta chain was captured in a study of technical replicates of blood from a few donors. Germline V gene sequence: CDR1 SGHDT, CDR2 YYEEEE. V was shortened by 2 bases and J by 5 bases, with 11 bases between the two germline ends. The CDR3 sequence is 14 residues long. Sequenced by immunoSEQ multiplex PCR; TCRdb stores in-frame clones only, minus some. Of 78,000 or so clones listed, approximately 89% were seen once; the top ten hold 0.35% to 0.45%. Input material: T cells isolated from PBMCs. This TCR was sampled from a human donor in good health. The chain is built from TRBV5-6 and TRBJ2-1; D gene ambiguous. CDR3 loop: CASSFGLTNNEQFF. The CDR3 DNA reads TGTGCCAGCAGCTTTGGGCTAACAAACAATGAGCAGTTCTTC.